The clone carrying this T cell receptor beta chain appeared a single time. Its antigen is unknown. Germline V gene data show CDR1 as SGHNT and CDR2 as YYREEE (reference sequence). The junction had 1 base not matched to a gene; V was cut back by 3 bases and J by 0 bases. CDR3 length: 15 residues. This sample stems from a study of cytomegalovirus exposure and HLA in healthy donors. Whole-study findings and limits: Follow-up analysis later connected one missense variant in DCLRE1C with trimming of TCR beta V- and J-genes.

The study ran its PCR with 60 Vbeta and 13 Jbeta primers. The table came from immunoSEQ multiplex PCR; TCRdb's copy has only in-frame clones and leaves some out. The sample consists of 60,000 to 85,000 clones, roughly two thirds of them appearing once. Sequenced material: PBMCs. The rearrangement joins TRBV5-4 to TRBJ2-1, with 9 bases identical to TRBD2. The TCR was taken from a man aged 55 to 69 in good health and CMV-seropositive. The CDR3 region is CASSYSGSSYNEQFF. DNA of the CDR3: TGTGCCAGCAGCTATAGCGGGAGCTCCTACAATGAGCAGTTCTTC.